The entry below describes one T cell receptor beta chain. The antigen remains undetermined. This entry belongs to a study of CD8+ T cells in alopecia areata. Looking at the study overall: Oral tofacitinib, 5 to 10 mg twice daily, was given in an open-label trial. Study outcomes and limitations: TCR sharing was clearer in mice than between patients, perhaps partly owing to patient HLA diversity.

CDR1 is GTSNPN, CDR2 SVGIG, per germline (reference sequence). This CDR3 has 14 amino acids. V was clipped by 2 bases and J by 8 bases; unmatched bases: 9. Punch biopsies of lesional scalp, plus peripheral blood, were taken from alopecia areata patients. Investigators sorted PBMCs to obtain both CD4+ and CD8+ T cells. It was cDNA, reverse transcribed from extracted RNA, that served as the sequencing template. TCRdb keeps only in-frame clones here, not all; method: immunoSEQ multiplex PCR. The sample contains around 140,000 clones, about 47% of which appear only once. This chain uses TRBV30 with TRBJ1-2; TRBD1 agrees at 9 bases. This receptor was obtained from a human donor with alopecia areata. The sequences come from CD4+ T cells sorted from blood, collected at week 0. DNA of the CDR3: TGTGCCTGGAGTCGGACCGGGACAGGGAACGGCTACACCTTC. Protein product: CAWSRTGTGNGYTF.